The clone carrying this TCR beta chain has just a few counts. Its antigen is undetermined. The investigators amplified TCR beta CDR3 regions from RNA transcripts. During a first-round RT-PCR of the TCR CDR3, the HTBI primer set was used. TCRdb re-derived calls from the multiplex PCR reads in MiXCR, one entry per CDR3 protein. Of hundreds of thousands of distinct CDR3 sequences in the sample, about 20% are singletons; the top ten hold less than 55%. The data are from a study of T cells in Graves' hyperthyroidism and ophthalmopathy. Study at large: Prior to any treatment, at the point of initial diagnosis, peripheral blood was collected. Findings and limits, study-wide: Also found in blood were most expanded thyroid clonotypes above 0.001. Before onset, ophthalmopathy was predicted by the model a median about 6.2 months earlier.

Diagnosis rested on symptoms, serum thyroxine and TRAb, thyroid ultrasound, and orbital computed tomography. CDR1 and CDR2 (germline): ENHRY, SYGVKD. V was trimmed by 7 bases and J by 1 base, leaving 9 bases between them. The CDR3 is 13 amino acids. Sequencing was performed on blood. The chain uses TRBV10-3 and TRBJ2-3; D is perhaps TRBD2 (5 bases). This TCR was sampled from a man in his forties with Graves' ophthalmopathy. This chain's CDR3 is CAINSGGTDTQYF. The CDR3, as DNA: TGTGCCATCAACAGCGGTGGCACAGATACGCAGTATTTT.